This T cell receptor beta chain was observed in a study of T cell responses to AZD1222 COVID-19 vaccine. On the study more broadly: Second-dose groups at about 4 or about 12 weeks were pooled.

A note on this clone: Its specificity is not known.

Whole-study findings and limits: Repertoires were obtained solely post-peak T cell response. CD4 TCRs covered the whole spike, strongest at regions 160-218 and 743-854. The number of AZD1222 recipients seropositive at baseline was only 6 or 7.

The length of the CDR3 is 14 residues. The germline V gene has CDR1 LGHNA and CDR2 YNFKEQ. V was cut by 3 bases and J by 8 bases, with 14 bases left in between. Method: immunoSEQ multiplex PCR; TCRdb's copy keeps in-frame clones and lacks some. Of about 140,000 clones listed, 90% are singletons. Here the sequenced sample was peripheral blood, taken on day 0 of AZD1222 vaccination. The J gene is TRBJ2-1, the V gene TRBV4-2; D may match TRBD1 or TRBD2 (5 bases each). This TCR was recovered from an adult in good health. The CDR3 region is CASSHWGSVDEQFF. The DNA of the CDR3 is TGTGCCAGCAGCCATTGGGGGAGCGTCGATGAGCAGTTCTTC.